This is a list of T cell receptor beta chains from one sample in a study of cytomegalovirus exposure and HLA in healthy donors. The protocol was immunoSEQ multiplex PCR, while the TCRdb copy is restricted to in-frame clones and leaves out a portion. The sample lists 100,000 to 120,000 clones, nearly 85% occurring once. The sequenced sample was PBMCs. These receptors all come from a man younger than 35 in good health and CMV-seronegative. Both conserved end residues are part of each CDR3. The D gene is left open where the match is weak. Size values are once, few and many counts, or a class for expanded clones, and some rows have none.

size: NA
V: TRBV11-1
D: TRBD1
J: TRBJ1-1
DNA: TGTGCCAGCAGCCCCAGAAGGACAGGGGGCACTGAAGCTTTCTTT
CDR3: CASSPRRTGGTEAFF

size: NA
V: TRBV21-1
D: NA
J: TRBJ1-2
DNA: TGTGCCAGCAGCGCTATTATGGGCTACACCTTC
CDR3: CASSAIMGYTF

size: NA
V: TRBV4-1
D: TRBD1
J: TRBJ2-3
DNA: TGCGCCAGCAGCCAAGATGGAACAGGGGGAGGCACAGATACGCAGTATTTT
CDR3: CASSQDGTGGGTDTQYF

size: once
V: TRBV7-2
D: NA
J: TRBJ1-5
DNA: TGTGCCAGCAGTTTTCAGGGCGATCAGCCCCAGCATTTT
CDR3: CASSFQGDQPQHF

size: NA
V: TRBV2
D: NA
J: TRBJ2-1
DNA: TGTGCCAGCAATGGGCCCAAGCCAGACAATGAGCAGTTCTTC
CDR3: CASNGPKPDNEQFF

size: few
V: TRBV7-6
D: NA
J: TRBJ1-1
DNA: TGTGCCAGCAGCTTGGTCGGGAGTGAAGCTTTCTTT
CDR3: CASSLVGSEAFF

size: NA
V: TRBV7-9
D: TRBD2
J: TRBJ2-5
DNA: TGTGCCAGCAGCTTAAGGGCCGGGGGGGGCCGGGAGACCCAGTACTTC
CDR3: CASSLRAGGGRETQYF

size: NA
V: TRBV10-3
D: NA
J: TRBJ1-1
DNA: TGTGCCATCAGTGACCTCGTGGGAGGGATGAACACTGAAGCTTTCTTT
CDR3: CAISDLVGGMNTEAFF

size: NA
V: TRBV5-4
D: TRBD1
J: TRBJ1-4
DNA: TGTGCCAGCAGCTTGGGGACAGGGGAAGAAAAACTGTTTTTT
CDR3: CASSLGTGEEKLFF

size: few
V: TRBV6-6
D: TRBD1
J: TRBJ1-1
DNA: TGTGCCGCAGGGGGATCGAATACTGAAGCTTTCTTT
CDR3: CAAGGSNTEAFF

size: few
V: TRBV27
D: NA
J: TRBJ1-1
DNA: TGTGCCAGCAGTTCAGAAGCGGGGACTGAAGCTTTCTTT
CDR3: CASSSEAGTEAFF

size: NA
V: TRBV6-6
D: TRBD2
J: TRBJ2-7
DNA: TGTGCCAGCAGTTACCGGACTAGCGCCGCAGTCCACGAGCAGTACTTC
CDR3: CASSYRTSAAVHEQYF

size: NA
V: TRBV4-3
D: NA
J: TRBJ2-7
DNA: TGCGCCAGCAGCCAGGGCAGGGGTAACGAGCAGTACTTC
CDR3: CASSQGRGNEQYF

size: NA
V: TRBV10-2
D: TRBD1
J: TRBJ1-1
DNA: TGCGCCACAGCGGACAGGGCCAAGACTGAAGCTTTCTTT
CDR3: CATADRAKTEAFF

size: once
V: TRBV14
D: NA
J: TRBJ2-7
DNA: TGTGCCAGCAGCCACCTTAAATACGAGCAGTACTTC
CDR3: CASSHLKYEQYF

size: NA
V: TRBV10-2
D: NA
J: TRBJ2-1
DNA: TGCGCCAGCGGGGGGACAGTCGATGAGCAGTTCTTC
CDR3: CASGGTVDEQFF

size: NA
V: TRBV12-5
D: NA
J: TRBJ1-1
DNA: TGTGCTAGTGGCCAATCACGGGGGGTGTTTGGGGCTGAAGCTTTCTTT
CDR3: CASGQSRGVFGAEAFF

size: NA
V: TRBV6-5
D: TRBD1
J: TRBJ1-2
DNA: TGTGCCAGCAAGGGGGCCTATGGCTACACCTTC
CDR3: CASKGAYGYTF

size: NA
V: TRBV29-1
D: TRBD1
J: TRBJ2-7
DNA: TGCAGCTCGAGCGACGGGACAGGGCACTACGAGCAGTACTTC
CDR3: CSSSDGTGHYEQYF

size: NA
V: TRBV6-5
D: NA
J: TRBJ2-7
DNA: TGTGCCAGCAGTCCTGATACAGGGTCTTCCTACGAGCAGTACTTC
CDR3: CASSPDTGSSYEQYF

size: NA
V: TRBV19
D: TRBD1
J: TRBJ1-1
DNA: TGTGCCACAGACCAGGGGGCAAGAAACACTGAAGCTTTCTTT
CDR3: CATDQGARNTEAFF

size: once
V: TRBV4-2
D: TRBD2
J: TRBJ2-7
DNA: TGTGCCAGCAGCCAATGGGGGGATGGACTAGCGGGTTCCTACGAGCAGTACTTC
CDR3: CASSQWGDGLAGSYEQYF

size: NA
V: TRBV27
D: TRBD1
J: TRBJ2-6
DNA: TGTGCCAGCAGTCCTCGACAGGGGCAGACCTCTGGGGCCAACGTCCTGACTTTC
CDR3: CASSPRQGQTSGANVLTF

size: NA
V: TRBV15
D: TRBD2
J: TRBJ2-2
DNA: TGTGCCACCAGCAGACGAAGGACTAGCGGGAGGGTAATCGCCGGGGAGCTGTTTTTT
CDR3: CATSRRRTSGRVIAGELFF

size: NA
V: TRBV5-1
D: NA
J: TRBJ2-1
DNA: TGCGCCAGCAGCTTGGGATATAGCGCGCTCTTCAATGAGCAGTTCTTC
CDR3: CASSLGYSALFNEQFF

size: NA
V: TRBV11-2
D: NA
J: TRBJ2-7
DNA: TGTGCCAGCAGCTTTGGACAAAACTACGAGCAGTACTTC
CDR3: CASSFGQNYEQYF

size: NA
V: TRBV4-3
D: TRBD2
J: TRBJ2-7
DNA: TGCGCCAGCAGCCAACTCCCGTGGGGGGGCTCCTACGAGCAGTACTTC
CDR3: CASSQLPWGGSYEQYF

size: NA
V: TRBV9
D: NA
J: TRBJ2-7
DNA: TGTGCCAGCAGCGAGATGGACAGGAGGGACGAGCAGTACTTC
CDR3: CASSEMDRRDEQYF

size: NA
V: TRBV9
D: TRBD1
J: TRBJ2-1
DNA: TGTGCCAGCAGCATGGGACAGGGGGCCTACAATGAGCAGTTCTTC
CDR3: CASSMGQGAYNEQFF

size: NA
V: TRBV10-2
D: NA
J: TRBJ2-5
DNA: TGCGCCAGCAGTGAGAGATTGGAGAGATCCCAAGAGACCCAGTACTTC
CDR3: CASSERLERSQETQYF

size: NA
V: TRBV7-6
D: NA
J: TRBJ2-5
DNA: TGTGCCAGCACATCCGACAGACAAGAGACCCAGTACTTC
CDR3: CASTSDRQETQYF

size: NA
V: TRBV2
D: NA
J: TRBJ2-1
DNA: TGTGCCAGCAGGGCCTGGGACATGGTCCACAATGAGCAGTTCTTC
CDR3: CASRAWDMVHNEQFF

size: NA
V: TRBV6-1
D: NA
J: TRBJ1-5
DNA: TGTGCCACCCGGGGGGGACCTAGCAATCAGCCCCAGCATTTT
CDR3: CATRGGPSNQPQHF

size: NA
V: TRBV4-3
D: NA
J: TRBJ1-4
DNA: TGCGCCAGCAGCCAAGATACGACCGGGGGGACCCAAAAACTGTTTTTT
CDR3: CASSQDTTGGTQKLFF

size: NA
V: TRBV5-5
D: NA
J: TRBJ1-2
DNA: TGTGCCAGCAGCTTGCTACAGGACAAGTATGGCTACACCTTC
CDR3: CASSLLQDKYGYTF

size: NA
V: TRBV6-6
D: TRBD2
J: TRBJ2-2
DNA: TGTGCCAGCCGAACTAGCGCGGGCACCGGGGAGCTGTTTTTT
CDR3: CASRTSAGTGELFF

size: NA
V: TRBV11-2
D: NA
J: TRBJ1-3
DNA: TGTGCCAGCAGCATCGGGACACACGGAAACACCATATATTTT
CDR3: CASSIGTHGNTIYF

size: once
V: TRBV9
D: TRBD2
J: TRBJ2-7
DNA: TGTGCCAGCAGCAATGGGGGGGAAGCCTACGAGCAGTACTTC
CDR3: CASSNGGEAYEQYF

size: NA
V: TRBV5-5
D: NA
J: TRBJ2-2
DNA: TGTGCCAGCAGCTTATGGACAGCATCGAACACCGGGGAGCTGTTTTTT
CDR3: CASSLWTASNTGELFF

size: NA
V: TRBV9
D: TRBD1
J: TRBJ2-7
DNA: TGTGCCAGCAGCGTATTACAGGGGTCTGGCGAGCAGTACTTC
CDR3: CASSVLQGSGEQYF

size: NA
V: TRBV5-5
D: TRBD1
J: TRBJ1-4
DNA: TGTGCCAGCAGCTTGGGGGACAGGGGTGAAAAACTGTTTTTT
CDR3: CASSLGDRGEKLFF

size: once
V: TRBV7-9
D: NA
J: TRBJ2-7
DNA: TGTGCCAGCAGCCGTTCTTCCGCAGGGTACGAGCAGTACTTC
CDR3: CASSRSSAGYEQYF

size: NA
V: TRBV7-6
D: NA
J: TRBJ2-3
DNA: TGTGCCAGCAGCTTCCTCACGGGCGGGGATACGCAGTATTTT
CDR3: CASSFLTGGDTQYF

size: once
V: TRBV4-1
D: NA
J: TRBJ2-7
DNA: TGCGCCAGCAGCGCCCGACAGAGCTCCTACGAGCAGTACTTC
CDR3: CASSARQSSYEQYF

size: NA
V: TRBV5-4
D: NA
J: TRBJ2-2
DNA: TGTGCCAGCAGCTTGGCCCGAGGGGGGGAGCTGTTTTTT
CDR3: CASSLARGGELFF

size: NA
V: TRBV29-1
D: TRBD1
J: TRBJ1-5
DNA: TGCAGCGTTGTCGGCAGGGGGCAGAATCAGCCCCAGCATTTT
CDR3: CSVVGRGQNQPQHF

size: NA
V: TRBV12-2
D: NA
J: TRBJ1-5
DNA: TGTGCAAGTCGCTTAAGGGGCAGGGGACAGGGCAATCAGCCCCAGCATTTT
CDR3: CASRLRGRGQGNQPQHF

size: few
V: TRBV6-6
D: TRBD1
J: TRBJ1-1
DNA: TGTGCCAGCAGACTGGGACAGGGCTACACTGAAGCTTTCTTT
CDR3: CASRLGQGYTEAFF

size: NA
V: TRBV4-3
D: NA
J: TRBJ1-1
DNA: TGCGCCAGCAGCCTTGGAGGTGGCAAGGGCACTGAAGCTTTCTTT
CDR3: CASSLGGGKGTEAFF

size: NA
V: TRBV18
D: TRBD1
J: TRBJ1-1
DNA: TGTGCCAGCTCACCCCTGCCGGGACAGAAGAACACTGAAGCTTTCTTT
CDR3: CASSPLPGQKNTEAFF

size: NA
V: TRBV9
D: TRBD2
J: TRBJ2-3
DNA: TGTGCCAGCAGCGTAGGTCCCCCTAGCGGGACCAGACCAGATACGCAGTATTTT
CDR3: CASSVGPPSGTRPDTQYF

size: NA
V: TRBV28
D: NA
J: TRBJ2-7
DNA: TGTGCCAGCAGTCTCCTCGCGAGCTACGAGCAGTACTTC
CDR3: CASSLLASYEQYF

size: NA
V: TRBV6-1
D: TRBD1
J: TRBJ1-4
DNA: TGTGCCAGCAGTGAAGGACAGGGCGCTAGAAAACTGTTTTTT
CDR3: CASSEGQGARKLFF

size: NA
V: TRBV5-4
D: TRBD1
J: TRBJ1-4
DNA: TGTGCCAGCAGCTGGGACAGGGAAGGAGAAAAACTGTTTTTT
CDR3: CASSWDREGEKLFF

size: NA
V: TRBV30
D: NA
J: TRBJ1-5
DNA: TGTGCCTGGAGTGTTCAGGGCCCCCAGCATTTT
CDR3: CAWSVQGPQHF

size: once
V: TRBV4-3
D: TRBD2
J: TRBJ2-1
DNA: TGCGCCAGCAGCCAAGCTAGCGGGAGCTCCTACAATGAGCAGTTCTTC
CDR3: CASSQASGSSYNEQFF

size: once
V: TRBV6-6
D: NA
J: TRBJ2-1
DNA: TGTGCCAGCAGTTACCGGACTGCATCTGAGCAGTTCTTC
CDR3: CASSYRTASEQFF

size: NA
V: TRBV6-1
D: TRBD1
J: TRBJ2-2
DNA: TGTGCCAGCAGCCTACAGGGGGACACCGGGGAGCTGTTTTTT
CDR3: CASSLQGDTGELFF

size: many
V: TRBV6-1
D: TRBD1
J: TRBJ2-1
DNA: TGTGCCAGCAGTAGGGACAGCCACAATGAGCAGTTCTTC
CDR3: CASSRDSHNEQFF

size: NA
V: TRBV10-3
D: NA
J: TRBJ1-1
DNA: TGTGCCATCAGTGGCGGGGGGTACACTGAAGCTTTCTTT
CDR3: CAISGGGYTEAFF